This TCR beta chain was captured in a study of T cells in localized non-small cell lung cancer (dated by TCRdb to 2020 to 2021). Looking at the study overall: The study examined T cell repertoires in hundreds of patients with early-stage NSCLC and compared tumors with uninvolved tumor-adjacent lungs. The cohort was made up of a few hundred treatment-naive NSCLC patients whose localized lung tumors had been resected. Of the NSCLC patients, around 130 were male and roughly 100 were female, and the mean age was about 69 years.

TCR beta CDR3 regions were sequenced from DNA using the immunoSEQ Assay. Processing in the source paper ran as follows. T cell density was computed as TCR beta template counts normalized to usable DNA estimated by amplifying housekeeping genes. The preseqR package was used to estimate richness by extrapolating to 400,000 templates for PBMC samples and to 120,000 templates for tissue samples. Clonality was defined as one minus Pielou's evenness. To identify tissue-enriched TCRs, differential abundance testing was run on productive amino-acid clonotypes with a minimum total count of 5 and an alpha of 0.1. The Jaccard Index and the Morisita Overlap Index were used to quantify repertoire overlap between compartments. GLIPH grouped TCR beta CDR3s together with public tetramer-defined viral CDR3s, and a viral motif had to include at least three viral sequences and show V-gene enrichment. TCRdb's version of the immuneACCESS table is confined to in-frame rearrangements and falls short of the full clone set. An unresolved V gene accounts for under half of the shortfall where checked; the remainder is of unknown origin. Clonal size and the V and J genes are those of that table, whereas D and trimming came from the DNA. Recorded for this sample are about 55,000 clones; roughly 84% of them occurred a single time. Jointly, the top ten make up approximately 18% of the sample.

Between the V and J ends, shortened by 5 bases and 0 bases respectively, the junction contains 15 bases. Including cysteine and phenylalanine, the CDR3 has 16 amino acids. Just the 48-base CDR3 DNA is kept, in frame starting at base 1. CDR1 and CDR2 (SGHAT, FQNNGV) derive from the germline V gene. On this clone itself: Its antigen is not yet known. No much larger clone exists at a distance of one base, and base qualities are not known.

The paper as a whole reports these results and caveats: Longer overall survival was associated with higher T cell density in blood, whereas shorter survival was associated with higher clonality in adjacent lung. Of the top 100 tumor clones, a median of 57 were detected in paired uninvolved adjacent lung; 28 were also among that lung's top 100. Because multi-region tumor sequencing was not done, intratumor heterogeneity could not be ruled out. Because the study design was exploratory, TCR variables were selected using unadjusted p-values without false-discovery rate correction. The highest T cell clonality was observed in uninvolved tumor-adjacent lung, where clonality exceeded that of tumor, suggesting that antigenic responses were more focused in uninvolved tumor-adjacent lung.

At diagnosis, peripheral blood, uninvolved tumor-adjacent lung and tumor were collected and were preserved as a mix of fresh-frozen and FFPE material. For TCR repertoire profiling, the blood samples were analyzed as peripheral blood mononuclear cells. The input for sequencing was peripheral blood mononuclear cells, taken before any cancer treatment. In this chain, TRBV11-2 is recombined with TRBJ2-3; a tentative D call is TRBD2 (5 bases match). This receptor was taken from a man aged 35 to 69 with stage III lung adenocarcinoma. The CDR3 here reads CASSLGMGESTDTQYF. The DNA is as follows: TGTGCCAGCAGCCTCGGGATGGGAGAAAGCACAGATACGCAGTATTTT.